These T cell receptor beta chains were read from a single sample in a study of shared clonotypes between healthy human individuals. Libraries were prepared by immunoSEQ multiplex PCR; TCRdb keeps only in-frame clonotypes and omits some of them. The data show some 1,400,000 clones, with around 95% seen just once and roughly 1.2% held by the top ten. The sample comprised naive CD4+ T cells sorted from blood. Source of these receptors: a man aged 25-40 years in good health. Both conserved end residues are part of each CDR3. Clone size is shown for a subset of rows, as once, few, many or a class of expanded clone.

TRBJ1-1,once,TRBV14,CASSRTGNTEAFF
TRBJ2-1,.,TRBV28,CASSWVSGRDYNEQFF
TRBJ2-7,.,TRBV10-2,CASSDRDYEQYF
TRBJ2-1,.,TRBV25-1,CASSESGRGDYNEQFF
TRBJ2-4,.,TRBV27,CASSSREALGGSIQYF
TRBJ2-1,.,TRBV25-1,CASMGLARVDEQFF
TRBJ2-3,.,TRBV2,CASTMGPGTDTQYF
TRBJ2-7,.,TRBV19,CASSTGLASSYEQYF
TRBJ2-3,.,TRBV7-7,CASSPGGGLSDTQYF
TRBJ1-4,.,TRBV19,CASSPTGGRDEKLFF
TRBJ1-1,.,TRBV19,CASSISYRMNTEAFF
TRBJ1-2,.,TRBV19,CASRSDGGNFPYGYTF
TRBJ2-3,.,TRBV29-1,CSVRGTDTQYF
TRBJ2-2,.,TRBV7-2,CASSLGRAVTGELFF
TRBJ2-7,.,TRBV5-4,CASSLAGLAGAPRHEQYF
TRBJ2-1,.,TRBV5-6,CASSLGGIEQFF
TRBJ2-7,once,TRBV28,CASSSRQGLNEQYF